The 13 T cell receptor beta chains presented below share a single source sample, sequenced in a study of Graves' ophthalmopathy and Graves' hyperthyroidism. Amplification from RNA transcripts yielded the TCR beta CDR3 regions. RT-PCR was first run with HTBI primers, then multiplex PCR in a second round. TCRdb re-called the multiplex PCR reads through MiXCR, storing one row per CDR3 protein. The table lists under 800,000 distinct CDR3 sequences, about 20% of them singletons. Source material: peripheral blood. These receptors were obtained from a woman aged 18-29 years with stable Graves' hyperthyroidism. Some clones in this sample may be carry-over from other donors' samples.

The genes are TRBV28 and TRBJ1-1; no clear D gene. Germline CDR1 and CDR2: MDHEN and SYDVKM. Trimming took 7 bases from V and 4 from J, leaving 7 bases between them. The CDR3 sequence is 11 residues long. CDR3 DNA sequence: TGTGCCAGCAACGTTCTCACTGAAGCTTTCTTT. It is translated as CASNVLTEAFF.

In this sample, this clonotype turned up many times. V gene TRBV28 combines with J gene TRBJ2-7; TRBD1 matches 7 bases. The CDR3 contains 16 residues. The V gene end was trimmed by 6 bases and the J gene end by 7 bases; junction bases not matched to a gene: 18. Germline assignment: CDR1 MDHEN and CDR2 SYDVKM. The CDR3 loop reads CASSSGAVGGWGEQYF. CDR3 sequence (DNA): TGTGCCAGCAGCTCTGGCGCGGTAGGGGGCTGGGGGGAGCAGTACTTC.

This clonotype was detected ten times or more. The chain recombines TRBV6-2 or TRBV6-3 with TRBJ1-5; possibly TRBD1 for D (5 bases). This CDR3 has 14 amino acids. Deletions cut 3 bases from V and 6 bases from J, with 12 bases between. The germline V gene has CDR1 MNHEY and CDR2 SVGEGT. The CDR3 region is CASSYVAGIQPQHF. The CDR3 DNA follows: TGTGCCAGCAGTTATGTTGCAGGGATTCAGCCCCAGCATTTT.

The sample holds many counts of this clonotype. V is TRBV11-2 and J is TRBJ1-2; D is ambiguous. V lost 7 bases and J 8 bases, leaving 17 bases between the germline ends. This CDR3 is 13 amino acids long. Per germline, CDR1 SGHAT and CDR2 FQNNGV. CDR3 in DNA: TGTGCCAGCATCCCGCTGGGGTTTACAGGCTACACCTTC. Translated, it gives CASIPLGFTGYTF. Looking up the rest from reference TRBV11-2 and TRBJ1-2 gives the full variable domain: EAGVAQSPRYKIIEKRQSVAFWCNPISGHATLYWYQQILGQGPKLLIQFQNNGVVDDSQLPKDRFSAERLKGVDSTLKIQPAKLEDSAVYLCASIPLGFTGYTFGSGTRLTVV.

This clonotype was counted at least ten times. The V gene is TRBV12-3 or TRBV12-4, the J gene TRBJ1-2; 8 bases line up with TRBD1. The junction had 6 bases not matched to a gene; V was cut back by 9 bases and J by 3 bases. This CDR3 comprises 13 residues. DNA of the CDR3: TGTGCCAGTGGGGGACAGGACCACTATGGCTACACCTTC. Encoded protein: CASGGQDHYGYTF.

In its sample, this clonotype was seen a few times. The chain carries TRBV11-2 and TRBJ2-7, with unresolved D. V shed 1 base and J shed 4 bases, with 11 bases lying between them. Germline V gene data show CDR1 as SGHAT and CDR2 as FQNNGV. This CDR3 has 14 amino acids. The CDR3, as DNA: TGTGCCAGCAGCTTAGGTCCCTCGGATTACGAGCAGTACTTC. This codes for CASSLGPSDYEQYF.

The CDR3 here is CAWTTWGHYGYTF. The CDR3 DNA sequence: TGTGCCTGGACCACGTGGGGACACTATGGCTACACCTTC. The chain is built from TRBV30 and TRBJ1-2, with D perhaps TRBD1 (5 bases). CDR1 and CDR2 (germline): GTSNPN, SVGIG (reference sequence). CDR3 length: 13 amino acids. V gave up 4 bases and J gave up 3 bases, with 12 bases separating them.

This clonotype was counted many times. This chain connects TRBV28 to TRBJ1-5; 7 bases align to TRBD1. J lost 8 bases, V lost 4 bases, and 8 bases had no gene match. Germline values: CDR1 MDHEN, CDR2 SYDVKM. CDR3 length: 14 residues. For the CDR3, the DNA is TGTGCCAGCAGTTCTACAGGGGCAGTAGAGCCCCAGCATTTT. It yields the protein CASSSTGAVEPQHF.

The rearrangement uses TRBV2 and TRBJ2-7, with TRBD2 matching over 10 bases. Germline V gene data show CDR1 as SNHLY and CDR2 as FYNNEI. V lost 5 bases and J lost 2; bases outside the gene matches: 6. The CDR3 totals 15 residues. CDR3 sequence: CASSYDLAGAYEQYF. The CDR3, as DNA: TGTGCCAGCAGTTACGATCTAGCGGGAGCCTACGAGCAGTACTTC.

This clonotype was counted many times. This sequence joins TRBV20-1 and TRBJ2-7; 7 bases are shared with TRBD2. Germline V gene lookup returns CDR1 DFQATT and CDR2 SNEGSKA (reference sequence). The V and J ends lost 3 bases and 11 bases, in that order; junction bases with no gene match: 10. The CDR3 has 12 amino acids. The CDR3 DNA reads TGCAGTGCTAGCGGGGGGTCCCTCGGGGAGTACTTC. Encoded protein: CSASGGSLGEYF.

This clonotype was found once. This chain joins TRBV30 and TRBJ1-2, with D hard to call. V gave up 6 bases and J gave up 4 bases, with 6 bases separating them. The germline V gene encodes CDR1 GTSNPN and CDR2 SVGIG (reference sequence). The CDR3 is 10 amino acids. CDR3 coding DNA: TGTGCCTGTGTGAGCTATGGCTACACCTTC. Translation: CACVSYGYTF.

As concerns this clonotype: A read error is possible here, since a much larger clone lies one base away. The chain combines TRBV5-1 with TRBJ2-5; D is unresolved. The CDR3 totals 13 residues. The germline V and J ends were trimmed by 1 base and 5 bases, with 9 bases remaining between them. In germline, CDR1 is SGHRS, CDR2 YFSETQ. The CDR3 here is CASSLSLGETQYF. The CDR3 coding sequence is TGCGCCAGCAGCTTGTCACTCGGGGAGACCCAGTACTTC.

This clonotype was recorded at least ten times. Relative to the germline gene, one junction end is altered; a read error may explain this. Here the CDR3 reads CASGYADRGNGYTF. CDR3 DNA: TGTGCCAGCGGTTACGCGGACCGAGGGAATGGCTACACCTTC. The chain uses TRBV6-5 and TRBJ1-2; D unclear. This CDR3 spans 14 amino acids. The germline V gene has CDR1 MNHEY and CDR2 SVGAGI.